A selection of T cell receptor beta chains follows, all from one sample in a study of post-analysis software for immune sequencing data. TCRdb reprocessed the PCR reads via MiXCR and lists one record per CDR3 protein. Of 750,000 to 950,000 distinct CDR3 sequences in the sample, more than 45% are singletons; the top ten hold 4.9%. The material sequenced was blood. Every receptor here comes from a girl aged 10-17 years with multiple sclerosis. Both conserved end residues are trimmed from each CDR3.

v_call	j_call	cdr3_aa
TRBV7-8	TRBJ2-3	ASSRETGSTDTQY
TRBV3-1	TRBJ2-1	ASSQVRTTSGFGGLNEQF
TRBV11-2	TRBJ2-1	ASSDMSYNEQF
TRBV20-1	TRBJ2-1	SALTLAGGLYNEQF
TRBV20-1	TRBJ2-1	SAKVAGAPYNEQF
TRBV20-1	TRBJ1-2	SEGSLYGYT
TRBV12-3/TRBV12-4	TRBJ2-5	ASSLELLGETQY
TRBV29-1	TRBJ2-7	SVRGGYEQY
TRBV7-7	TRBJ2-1	ASSVARGLGLAGGLHNEQF
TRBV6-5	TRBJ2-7	ASGSGLSYEQY
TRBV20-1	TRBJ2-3	SANRDSSDTQY
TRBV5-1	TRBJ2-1	ASATTNNEQF
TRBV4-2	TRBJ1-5	ASSQDSGTGGPQPQH
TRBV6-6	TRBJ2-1	ASSPQRASYNEQF
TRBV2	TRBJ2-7	ASSENNRGSYEQY
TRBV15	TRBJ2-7	ATSRERLGASYEQY
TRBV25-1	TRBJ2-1	ASSEYLAGESNEQF
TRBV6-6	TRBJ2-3	ASSPYGTSIPTDTQY
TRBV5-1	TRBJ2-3	ASSYLAGFTDTQY
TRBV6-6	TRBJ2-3	ASSYTRQSADTQY
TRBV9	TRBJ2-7	ASSVGENYEQY
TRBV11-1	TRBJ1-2	ASSFGTAYGYT
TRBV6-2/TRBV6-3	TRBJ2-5	ASSYGLSGGGQETQY
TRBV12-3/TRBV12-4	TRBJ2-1	ASWFRGGGFEQF
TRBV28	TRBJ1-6	ASSPGRNNSPLH
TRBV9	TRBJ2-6	ASSTGAPSGANVLT
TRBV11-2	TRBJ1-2	ASSSRDRGGYT